The 32 T cell receptor beta chains given below trace back to one sample, sequenced in a study of blood T cell repertoires in COVID-19 (dated by TCRdb to between 2020 and 2021). The receptor library was made with the immunoSEQ multiplex PCR assay. Drawn from immuneACCESS, this table holds only the in-frame rearrangements with V and J called that TCRdb kept. Clones are partly lost; checked studies trace under half to an unresolved V gene and leave the rest unexplained. Within this sample are about 230,000 clones, with roughly 84% of them counted one time only. Jointly, the top ten make up 1.4% of the sample. The sequenced material came from peripheral blood. These receptors originate from a woman aged 40 to 50 who had recovered from COVID-19.

This chain links TRBV24-1 with TRBJ1-5; D call uncertain. CDR1 is KGHDR, CDR2 SFDVKD, per germline. The V and J ends lost 4 bases and 0 bases respectively, with 9 bases between them. The CDR3 contains 15 residues. CDR3 in amino acids: CATSDPRFSNQPQHF. The CDR3 DNA reads TGTGCCACCAGTGACCCCAGGTTTAGCAATCAGCCCCAGCATTTT.

This chain joins TRBV9 and TRBJ2-7, with 8 bases lining up with TRBD2. CDR1 and CDR2 (germline): SGDLS, YYNGEE. J gave up 4 bases and V 0 bases, and 9 bases lay outside the gene matches. The CDR3 length is 16 residues. CDR3 coding DNA: TGTGCCAGCAGCGTAGGTGGGACTAGTGGGGCGTACGAGCAGTACTTC. It is translated as CASSVGGTSGAYEQYF.

This chain links TRBV19 with TRBJ2-3; a possible D gene is TRBD2 (5 bases). The length of the CDR3 is 14 residues. CDR1 and CDR2 from the germline V gene are LNHDA and SQIVND (reference sequence). V lost 1 base, J lost 3 bases, and 8 bases lay in between. The CDR3 loop reads CASSIGSGTDTQYF. The CDR3 nucleotides are TGTGCCAGTAGTATAGGATCGGGGACAGATACGCAGTATTTT.

This chain links TRBV7-3 with TRBJ2-1; D is uncertain. The CDR3 is made up of 14 amino acids. Germline assignment: CDR1 SGHTA and CDR2 FQGTGA. Trimming took 2 bases from V and 8 from J, leaving 13 bases between them. The CDR3, as DNA: TGTGCCAGCAGCTTAGATCTTGCCGCGGATGAGCAGTTCTTC. It is translated as CASSLDLAADEQFF.

The rearrangement joins TRBV5-1 to TRBJ2-7, with 10 bases that match TRBD1. CDR3 length: 15 residues. V was pared by 4 bases and J by 6 bases, with 10 bases of the junction left unmatched. Germline lookup yields CDR1 SGHRS and CDR2 YFSETQ. In DNA, the CDR3 is TGCGCCAGCAGCATACGAGGGGACAGGGGTGGCGAGCAGTACTTC. Residues: CASSIRGDRGGEQYF.

The CDR3 region is CASSQTDLETQYF. DNA of the CDR3: TGTGCCAGTAGTCAGACAGACTTAGAGACCCAGTACTTC. The chain is built from TRBV19 and TRBJ2-5; the D gene is possibly TRBD1 (5 bases). This CDR3 has 13 amino acids. V was shortened by 5 bases and J by 4 bases, with 11 bases between the two germline ends. Germline-derived CDR1 and CDR2 are LNHDA and SQIVND (reference sequence).

The J gene is TRBJ1-4, the V gene TRBV28; a weak D match, TRBD1 (5 bases). The CDR3 runs 17 residues. Trimming took off 2 bases at V and 3 bases at J, with 16 bases between the two ends. CDR1 and CDR2 from the germline V gene are MDHEN and SYDVKM. The CDR3 DNA reads as TGTGCCAGCAGTTTAAGGAGACAGTCAACGTCTAATGAAAAACTGTTTTTT. It codes for CASSLRRQSTSNEKLFF.

This clone was seen at least ten times. Other DNA sequences in the sample encode the same CDR3. The rearrangement links TRBV10-3 to TRBJ1-1, with D uncertain. The CDR3 has 12 amino acids. CDR1 is ENHRY and CDR2 is SYGVKD in the germline V gene. Trimming cost V 7 bases and J 3 bases, with 9 bases left between them. CDR3 protein: CAINSGDTEAFF. CDR3 sequence (DNA): TGTGCCATCAACTCCGGGGACACTGAAGCTTTCTTT.

A word on this clone: Other DNA sequences of this sample code for an identical CDR3. V usage is TRBV9 and J usage is TRBJ2-3, with 9 bases identical to TRBD2. Germline V gene lookup returns CDR1 SGDLS and CDR2 YYNGEE. The J segment lost 3 bases and the V segment lost 0 bases, leaving 2 bases of the junction unmatched. The CDR3 sequence is 15 residues long. The DNA of the CDR3 is TGTGCCAGCAGCGTAGCCGCGGGGGGGACAGATACGCAGTATTTT. This encodes CASSVAAGGTDTQYF.

This clone was seen only a few times. The CDR3 region is CASSPTGLTFSYNEQFF. The CDR3 region has the DNA TGTGCCAGCAGCCCCACGGGACTGACTTTCTCCTACAATGAGCAGTTCTTC. The rearrangement links TRBV13 to TRBJ2-1; tentatively, D is TRBD2 (6 bases). Trimming took off 5 bases at V and 0 bases at J, with 17 bases between the two ends. Germline V CDR1 and CDR2: PRHDT, FYEKMQ (reference sequence). The CDR3 runs to 17 residues.

V gene TRBV5-1 combines with J gene TRBJ1-2; D is ambiguous. Trimming stripped 0 bases from V and 6 bases from J, with 15 bases between. The CDR3 loop spans 15 amino acids. The V gene's germline CDR1 is SGHRS and CDR2 YFSETQ. CDR3 nucleotide sequence: TGCGCCAGCAGCTTGGGTCCTAACCGGTCGGATGGCTACACCTTC. Amino acids: CASSLGPNRSDGYTF.

This sequence joins TRBV7-2 and TRBJ2-2; no clear D. The CDR3 consists of 14 residues. Per germline, CDR1 SGHTA and CDR2 FQGNSA. V was pared by 1 base and J by 5 bases, with 8 bases between. The CDR3 here is CASSLVVRTGELFF. For the CDR3, the DNA is TGTGCCAGCAGCTTAGTTGTGCGGACCGGGGAGCTGTTTTTT.

The rearrangement joins TRBV3-1 (or the pseudogene TRBV3-2) to TRBJ2-2, with 12 bases fitting TRBD2. This CDR3 region has 21 residues. Germline V gene lookup returns CDR1 LGHDT and CDR2 YNNKEL (reference sequence). The junction had 15 bases not matched to a gene; V was cut back by 4 bases and J by 0 bases. The CDR3 DNA reads TGTGCCAGCAGCCCCCCTTTCTTAACTCTAGCGGGGGGGTCGAACACCGGGGAGCTGTTTTTT. Its protein product is CASSPPFLTLAGGSNTGELFF.

This clone has at least ten counts. The chain links TRBV4-3 to TRBJ1-6; D gene ambiguous. Trimming cost V 1 base and J 8 bases, with 15 bases left between them. CDR1 and CDR2 (germline): LGHNA, YSLEER. The length of the CDR3 is 16 residues. As DNA, the CDR3 is TGCGCCAGCAGCCAAGGGGTGGTTCTAGAGGATTCACCCCTCCACTTT. Amino acid sequence: CASSQGVVLEDSPLHF.

J is TRBJ1-4 and V is TRBV6-6; D is unresolved. The CDR3 has 14 amino acids. Trimming removed 7 bases from V and 5 bases from J, with 14 bases in between. CDR1 MNHNY and CDR2 SVGAGI come from the germline V gene (reference sequence). As DNA, the CDR3 is TGTGCCAGCACCAAAGCGGGCATCAATGAAAAACTGTTTTTT. The encoded protein is CASTKAGINEKLFF.

This rearrangement joins TRBV15 to TRBJ1-3, with D unclear. The CDR3 covers 17 residues. V lost 5 bases, J lost 4 bases, and 21 bases lay in between. Germline V gene sequence: CDR1 LNHNV, CDR2 YYDKDF (reference sequence). The CDR3, as DNA: TGTGCCACCAGCCGGGTGTACACTCGGGTCTCAGGAAACACCATATATTTT. Translated: CATSRVYTRVSGNTIYF.

This chain connects TRBV28 to TRBJ2-7, with D tentatively TRBD2 (6 bases). The CDR3 covers 14 residues. Germline CDR1 reads MDHEN; CDR2 reads SYDVKM. Trimming left V 4 bases short and J 7 bases short, with 17 bases between. The CDR3 DNA is TGTGCCAGCAGTTCCGCGGCGGGGAGAGGTGAGCAGTACTTC. Its protein product is CASSSAAGRGEQYF.

The J gene is TRBJ1-2, the V gene TRBV6-5; 8 bases are shared with TRBD1. Losses at the gene ends were 6 bases for V and 2 bases for J; bases not matched to a gene: 8. Looked up from germline, CDR1 is MNHEY and CDR2 is SVGAGI. The CDR3 is made up of 15 amino acids. This chain's CDR3 is CASRYDRGENYGYTF. The CDR3 coding sequence is TGTGCCAGCAGATATGACAGGGGCGAGAACTATGGCTACACCTTC.

This clone was counted a single time. The chain has TRBV5-1 and TRBJ2-7, with D hard to call. V lost 0 bases and J lost 5, with 15 bases in between. The CDR3 contains 15 residues. Germline CDR1 reads SGHRS; CDR2 reads YFSETQ. The CDR3 reads CASSLVGLRAHEQYF. The CDR3 nucleotides are TGCGCCAGCAGCTTGGTTGGTTTAAGAGCACACGAGCAGTACTTC.

This clone was seen repeatedly, ten times or more. The V gene is TRBV5-8, the J gene TRBJ1-1; TRBD1 might be the D (5 bases). Trimming shortened V by 2 bases and J by 1 base, and 18 bases separated the two germline ends. CDR1 and CDR2 from the germline V gene are SGHTS and YDEGEE. The length of the CDR3 is 17 residues. The CDR3 protein is CASSFTGSPGGNTEAFF. The CDR3 coding sequence is TGTGCCAGCAGCTTCACGGGGTCTCCGGGGGGGAACACTGAAGCTTTCTTT.

V gene TRBV6-1 combines with J gene TRBJ1-6; 7 bases are a match to TRBD1. Germline loops: CDR1 MNHNS, CDR2 SASEGT. There are 16 residues in the CDR3. The trim removed 4 bases at V and 5 bases at J, leaving 8 bases unmatched. CDR3 in amino acids: CASSVVLGTDNSPLHF. Written as DNA, the CDR3 is TGTGCCAGCAGTGTGGTTCTGGGGACAGATAATTCACCCCTCCACTTT.

This sequence joins TRBV5-6 and TRBJ2-7, with a tentative D call TRBD1 (5 bases). The CDR3 runs 14 residues. Trimming removed 0 bases from V and 3 bases from J, with 10 bases in between. Germline-derived CDR1 and CDR2 are SGHDT and YYEEEE. In nucleotides, the CDR3 is TGTGCCAGCAGCTTGGTCGACAGCCTCTACGAGCAGTACTTC. Its protein product is CASSLVDSLYEQYF.

The chain links TRBV19 to TRBJ2-3; 8 bases line up with TRBD1. This CDR3 has 14 amino acids. V dropped 3 bases and J dropped 5; count of bases not matched to a gene: 4. Looked up from germline, CDR1 is LNHDA and CDR2 is SQIVND (reference sequence). The CDR3 sequence is CASSIRGQGDTQYF. The CDR3 DNA follows: TGTGCCAGTAGTATCAGGGGGCAAGGAGATACGCAGTATTTT.

This clone has only a few counts. The chain has TRBV6-2 or TRBV6-3 and TRBJ1-6, with 9 nucleotides matching TRBD1. Germline values: CDR1 MNHEY, CDR2 SVGEGT. The V segment lost 5 bases and the J segment 13 bases; nucleotides outside the gene matches: 12. The length of the CDR3 is 15 residues. CDR3 region: CASSHRDRDIRPLHF. CDR3 nucleotides: TGTGCCAGCAGTCACCGGGACAGGGATATCCGGCCCCTCCACTTT.

This chain connects TRBV7-9 to TRBJ1-1, with D hard to call. V was shortened by 6 bases and J by 1 base, with 12 bases between the two germline ends. The CDR3 length is 14 residues. The germline V gene encodes CDR1 SEHNR and CDR2 FQNEAQ (reference sequence). The chain's CDR3 is CASRPDLANTEAFF. The CDR3 DNA follows: TGTGCCAGCAGACCCGACCTAGCGAACACTGAAGCTTTCTTT.

This clone was observed a handful of times. The gene calls are TRBV7-9 and TRBJ2-1, with 14 bases matching TRBD2. There are 15 residues in the CDR3. Germline V CDR1 and CDR2: SEHNR, FQNEAQ (reference sequence). With V trimmed by 6 bases and J by 8 bases, 6 bases remained unmatched. CDR3 coding DNA: TGTGCCAGCAGTTATTGGGGACTAGCGGGGGATGAGCAGTTCTTC. It codes for CASSYWGLAGDEQFF.

V gene TRBV6-5 combines with J gene TRBJ1-1, with TRBD1 identical over 9 bases. The CDR3 is made up of 15 amino acids. The J segment lost 1 base and the V segment lost 8 bases, leaving 8 bases of the junction unmatched. CDR1 MNHEY and CDR2 SVGAGI come from the germline V gene. The CDR3, as DNA: TGTGCCAGCCAGAAACAGGGGGCGGAGAACACTGAAGCTTTCTTT. This gives the protein CASQKQGAENTEAFF.

The chain couples TRBV4-1 to TRBJ2-2; 8 bases map to TRBD2. V lost 0 bases, J lost 10 bases, and 10 bases stayed unmatched. Germline CDR1 reads MGHRA; CDR2 reads YSYEKL. The CDR3 has 16 amino acids. The CDR3 DNA is TGCGCCAGCAGCCAAGATAACGTAGCGGGGCGGGAGGAGCTGTTTTTT. As protein: CASSQDNVAGREELFF.

This chain uses TRBV5-8 with TRBJ2-1, with 9 bases that match TRBD2. The CDR3 consists of 16 residues. V lost 1 base and J lost 7; bases outside the gene matches: 9. The germline V gene encodes CDR1 SGHTS and CDR2 YDEGEE. CDR3 amino acids: CASSLWRGGQVNEQFF. CDR3 bases: TGTGCCAGCAGCTTGTGGCGGGGGGGCCAAGTGAATGAGCAGTTCTTC.

The chain has TRBV21-1 and TRBJ2-7; TRBD2 is the table's D call, not checked against the DNA. TRBV21-1 is a known pseudogene. This CDR3 is built from 12 residues. The CDR3 DNA is TGTGCCAGCATAAGGAGGAAGTACGAGCAGTACTTC. This gives the protein CASIRRKYEQYF.

The V call is TRBV28, the J call TRBJ1-2, with a weak D call TRBD1 (5 bases). The CDR3 sequence is 14 residues long. Germline V gene lookup returns CDR1 MDHEN and CDR2 SYDVKM. V was pared by 5 bases and J by 1 base, with 11 bases between. CDR3 residues: CASSGSGGNYGYTF. The CDR3, as DNA: TGTGCCAGCAGTGGTTCCGGGGGTAACTATGGCTACACCTTC.

This chain uses TRBV5-1 with TRBJ2-1; 14 bases are a match to TRBD2. Germline CDR1 is SGHRS and CDR2 is YFSETQ. Trimming at V came to 6 bases and at J to 4 bases, leaving 6 bases not matched to a gene. The length of the CDR3 is 16 residues. The CDR3 DNA reads as TGCGCCAGCACCGGGACTAGCGGGGGCTTATACAATGAGCAGTTCTTC. This sequence encodes CASTGTSGGLYNEQFF.